This TCR beta chain was sequenced for a study of T-cell memory formation after mild COVID-19. Findings and caveats of the study: Contracting CD4+ clones sat mainly in CM and EM; CD8+ in EMRA.

The CDR3 runs to 15 residues. Germline loops: CDR1 MNHEY, CDR2 SMNVEV (reference sequence). Trimming cost V 5 bases and J 4 bases, with 14 bases left between them. TCRdb independently ran MiXCR on the 5' RACE reads; one entry per CDR3 protein. The sample shows about 140,000 distinct CDR3 sequences, 13% to 15% of them seen only once. This clonotype was seen ten or more times. The target antigen is unknown. Sequencing was done on a sample of PBMCs or a T cell subset sorted from them (not recorded which). V and J are TRBV27 and TRBJ2-2; no clear D gene. This sequence originates from an adult woman who had mild COVID-19 (a few samples of this study predate the infection). Cell type and time point are not known. The CDR3, as DNA: TGTGCCAGCAGTCCAGTTGGCTCATTCACCGGGGAGCTGTTTTTT. Translating it yields CASSPVGSFTGELFF.